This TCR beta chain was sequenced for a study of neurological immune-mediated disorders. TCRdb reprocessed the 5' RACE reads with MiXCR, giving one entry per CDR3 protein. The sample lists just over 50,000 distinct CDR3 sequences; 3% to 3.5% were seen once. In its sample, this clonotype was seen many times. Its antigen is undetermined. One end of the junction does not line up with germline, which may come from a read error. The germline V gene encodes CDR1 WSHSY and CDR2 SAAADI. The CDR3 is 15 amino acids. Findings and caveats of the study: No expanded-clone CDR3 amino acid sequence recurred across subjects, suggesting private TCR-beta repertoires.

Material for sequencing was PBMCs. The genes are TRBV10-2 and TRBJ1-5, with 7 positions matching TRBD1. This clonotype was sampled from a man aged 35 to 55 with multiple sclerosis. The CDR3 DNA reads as TGCGCCAGCAGTGAAGGACAGGTTAGCAATCAGCCCCAGAATTTT. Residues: CASSEGQVSNQPQNF.